This T cell receptor (beta chain) was sequenced for a study of regulatory T cells in long-lasting Graves disease. Both iRepertoire HTBI primers and Arm-PCR of CDR3 regions were used to build the TCR beta libraries. Each CDR3 protein is one row after TCRdb ran MiXCR on the multiplex PCR reads. Counted here are some 320,000 distinct CDR3 sequences, 15% to 20% occurring once; the ten biggest clones make up about 36%. Regarding time point: newly diagnosed GD, antithyroid drugs for less than 3 months. Extracted PBMC RNA gave rise to the TCR library. Here the sequenced sample was peripheral blood mononuclear cells (PBMCs), taken at new diagnosis, from a patient treated with antithyroid drugs. The receptor was isolated from a female donor with Graves disease.

The CDR3 here is CASTLGGRMNTEAFF. CDR3 DNA: TGCGCCAGCACCCTGGGAGGGCGAATGAACACTGAAGCTTTCTTT. The chain joins TRBV5-1 to TRBJ1-1; D remains ambiguous. Germline V gene sequence: CDR1 SGHRS, CDR2 YFSETQ. The CDR3 loop spans 15 amino acids. V was shortened by 6 bases and J by 0 bases, with 15 bases between the two germline ends.